The 3 T cell receptor beta chains below come from one sample, sequenced in a study of blood T cell repertoires in COVID-19. Sequencing used immunoSEQ multiplex PCR; TCRdb keeps in-frame clones, though not all of them. The table shows roughly 280,000 clones, with approximately 91% occurring only once. The material sequenced was peripheral blood. These receptor sequences come from a young woman with COVID-19, enrolled during active disease.

The chain links TRBV4-2 to TRBJ1-4, with TRBD1 matching 9 bases. With V trimmed by 4 bases and J by 7 bases, 4 bases remained unmatched. Germline CDR1 and CDR2: LGHNA and YNFKEQ. The CDR3 is 14 residues long. The CDR3 sequence: CASSLGQGSEKLFF. CDR3 nucleotides: TGTGCCAGCAGCCTGGGACAGGGTTCTGAAAAACTGTTTTTT.

This chain uses TRBV18 with TRBJ1-3, with 8 bases identical to TRBD1. CDR1 KGHSH and CDR2 LQKENI come from the germline V gene. The V segment lost 5 bases and the J segment 5 bases; nucleotides outside the gene matches: 2. This CDR3 comprises 13 residues. CDR3 sequence: CASSTGGRNTIYF. The CDR3 DNA sequence: TGTGCCAGCTCAACAGGGGGAAGAAACACCATATATTTT. The whole variable domain, remainder taken from reference TRBV18 and TRBJ1-3, is NAGVMQNPRHLVRRRGQEARLRCSPMKGHSHVYWYRQLPEEGLKFMVYLQKENIIDESGMPKERFSAEFPKEGPSILRIQQVVRGDSAAYFCASSTGGRNTIYFGEGSWLTVV.

The chain uses TRBV28 and TRBJ1-2; 9 bases line up with TRBD1. The CDR3 consists of 13 residues. V was clipped by 8 bases and J by 5 bases; unmatched bases: 6. Germline V gene lookup returns CDR1 MDHEN and CDR2 SYDVKM. The CDR3 here is CASLIGTGYGYTF. DNA for the CDR3: TGTGCCAGCCTCATCGGGACAGGGTATGGCTACACCTTC.